Listed below are T cell receptor beta chains from one sample, sequenced in a study of blood T cells in healthy people across ages. From the 5' RACE reads, TCRdb called clonotypes with MiXCR, one entry per CDR3 protein. The sample records roughly 1.7 million distinct CDR3 sequences, about 35% being singletons. The sequenced sample was blood. The source is a woman aged 25 to 39 in good health. CDR3s include the opening cysteine and the closing phenylalanine or tryptophan. Fields, in order: clone size, D gene, V gene, J gene, CDR3 DNA, CDR3 protein. D genes are given only for firm matches. Expanded clones get a size class; other rows say once, few or many, or leave the size out.

clone size: -
D gene: -
V gene: TRBV25-1
J gene: TRBJ1-4
CDR3 DNA: TGTGCCAGTAGGGGAGGCCTTAATGAAAAACTGTTTTTT
CDR3 protein: CASRGGLNEKLFF

clone size: many
D gene: TRBD1
V gene: TRBV27
J gene: TRBJ2-7
CDR3 DNA: TGTGCCAGCAGCATGGGACAGGGATCCTACGAGCAGTACTTC
CDR3 protein: CASSMGQGSYEQYF

clone size: -
D gene: -
V gene: TRBV7-3
J gene: TRBJ2-5
CDR3 DNA: TGTGCCAGCAGCTTACTCCGAAACAATGAGCAGTACTTC
CDR3 protein: CASSLLRNNEQYF

clone size: -
D gene: TRBD2
V gene: TRBV2
J gene: TRBJ2-7
CDR3 DNA: TGTGCCAGCGTTCTAGCGGGAGGAGGCGAGCAGTACTTC
CDR3 protein: CASVLAGGGEQYF

clone size: many
D gene: -
V gene: TRBV2
J gene: TRBJ1-1
CDR3 DNA: TGTGCCAGCAGTACACAGGGGAACACTGAAGCTTTCTTT
CDR3 protein: CASSTQGNTEAFF

clone size: -
D gene: -
V gene: TRBV20-1
J gene: TRBJ1-2
CDR3 DNA: TGCAGTGCTAGAGGACCCCCTAGCACCTTC
CDR3 protein: CSARGPPSTF

clone size: -
D gene: -
V gene: TRBV27
J gene: TRBJ1-1
CDR3 DNA: TGTGCCAGCAGCCCCTGGGAGGTGAACACTGAAGCTTTCTTT
CDR3 protein: CASSPWEVNTEAFF

clone size: -
D gene: -
V gene: TRBV6-1
J gene: TRBJ2-5
CDR3 DNA: TGTGCCAGCAGTGAAGCTCAGGGGAGTAAAAAGACCCAGTACTTC
CDR3 protein: CASSEAQGSKKTQYF

clone size: once
D gene: -
V gene: TRBV3-1
J gene: TRBJ1-1
CDR3 DNA: TGTGCCAGCAGCACCCAGACAGTAAACACTGAAGCTTTCTTT
CDR3 protein: CASSTQTVNTEAFF

clone size: few
D gene: -
V gene: TRBV6-1
J gene: TRBJ1-2
CDR3 DNA: TGTGCCAGCAGTGAAGCGGGTCTATATGGCTACACCTTC
CDR3 protein: CASSEAGLYGYTF

clone size: -
D gene: -
V gene: TRBV7-9
J gene: TRBJ2-3
CDR3 DNA: TGTGCCAGCAGCTCAGGGGACTACCCCGCCTCAGATACGCAGTATTTT
CDR3 protein: CASSSGDYPASDTQYF

clone size: many
D gene: -
V gene: TRBV15
J gene: TRBJ1-2
CDR3 DNA: TGTGCCACCAGCAGAGCTGCGGGACCTGGCTATGGCTACACCTTC
CDR3 protein: CATSRAAGPGYGYTF

clone size: few
D gene: -
V gene: TRBV27
J gene: TRBJ1-2
CDR3 DNA: TGTGCCAGCAGTGGACAGCCCGATAACTATGGCTACACCTTC
CDR3 protein: CASSGQPDNYGYTF

clone size: few
D gene: -
V gene: TRBV21-1
J gene: TRBJ1-5
CDR3 DNA: TGTGCCAGCAGCAAGGGGGGGGGTTGCGCTTATAGCAATCAGCCCCAGCATTTT
CDR3 protein: CASSKGGGCAYSNQPQHF

clone size: many
D gene: TRBD1
V gene: TRBV6-5
J gene: TRBJ1-2
CDR3 DNA: TGTGCCAGCAGTTCCCAGGGGGCCTACACCTTC
CDR3 protein: CASSSQGAYTF

clone size: -
D gene: -
V gene: TRBV13
J gene: TRBJ2-1
CDR3 DNA: TGTGCCAGCAGCCTGAAAGGGACACTCCTCCATGAGCAGTTCTTC
CDR3 protein: CASSLKGTLLHEQFF

clone size: -
D gene: -
V gene: TRBV25-1
J gene: TRBJ2-5
CDR3 DNA: TGTGCCAGCAGTAGGGGTTGGGGAGCCCAAGAGACCCAGTACTTC
CDR3 protein: CASSRGWGAQETQYF

clone size: -
D gene: TRBD1
V gene: TRBV5-1
J gene: TRBJ2-5
CDR3 DNA: TGCGCCAGCGGCCTGACAGGGGGCGGAGAGACCCAGTACTTC
CDR3 protein: CASGLTGGGETQYF

clone size: -
D gene: TRBD1
V gene: TRBV20-1
J gene: TRBJ2-7
CDR3 DNA: TGTAGTGCTACTCCCCTCCGGGACAGGGCACACGAGCAGTACTTC
CDR3 protein: CSATPLRDRAHEQYF

clone size: once
D gene: TRBD1
V gene: TRBV25-1
J gene: TRBJ2-1
CDR3 DNA: TGTGCCACCTCGACAGGGAGTGGCTACAATGAGCAGTTCTTC
CDR3 protein: CATSTGSGYNEQFF

clone size: -
D gene: -
V gene: TRBV21-1
J gene: TRBJ2-5
CDR3 DNA: TGTGCCAGCAGCAAAGAGACCCTAGCGGAACAGTGCGAGACCCAGTACTTC
CDR3 protein: CASSKETLAEQCETQYF

clone size: few
D gene: -
V gene: TRBV3-1
J gene: TRBJ2-7
CDR3 DNA: TGTGCCAGCAGCCCAGAGAGAGCCTACGAGCAGTACTTC
CDR3 protein: CASSPERAYEQYF

clone size: -
D gene: -
V gene: TRBV15
J gene: TRBJ2-3
CDR3 DNA: TGTGCCACCAGCAGACCGGGGCTCACAGATACGCAGTATTTT
CDR3 protein: CATSRPGLTDTQYF

clone size: -
D gene: -
V gene: TRBV4-2
J gene: TRBJ2-7
CDR3 DNA: TGTGCCAGCAGCCAAGAAGAAGGCGGGTACTCCTACGAGCAGTACTTC
CDR3 protein: CASSQEEGGYSYEQYF

clone size: -
D gene: -
V gene: TRBV27
J gene: TRBJ1-4
CDR3 DNA: TGTGCCAGCAGTCTCGTGGGGGGGCGTAGTGAAAAACTGTTTTTT
CDR3 protein: CASSLVGGRSEKLFF

clone size: -
D gene: -
V gene: TRBV3-1
J gene: TRBJ2-2
CDR3 DNA: TGTGCCAGCAGCCAAGCGTTGGCTATCGCCACCGGGGAGCTGTTTTTT
CDR3 protein: CASSQALAIATGELFF